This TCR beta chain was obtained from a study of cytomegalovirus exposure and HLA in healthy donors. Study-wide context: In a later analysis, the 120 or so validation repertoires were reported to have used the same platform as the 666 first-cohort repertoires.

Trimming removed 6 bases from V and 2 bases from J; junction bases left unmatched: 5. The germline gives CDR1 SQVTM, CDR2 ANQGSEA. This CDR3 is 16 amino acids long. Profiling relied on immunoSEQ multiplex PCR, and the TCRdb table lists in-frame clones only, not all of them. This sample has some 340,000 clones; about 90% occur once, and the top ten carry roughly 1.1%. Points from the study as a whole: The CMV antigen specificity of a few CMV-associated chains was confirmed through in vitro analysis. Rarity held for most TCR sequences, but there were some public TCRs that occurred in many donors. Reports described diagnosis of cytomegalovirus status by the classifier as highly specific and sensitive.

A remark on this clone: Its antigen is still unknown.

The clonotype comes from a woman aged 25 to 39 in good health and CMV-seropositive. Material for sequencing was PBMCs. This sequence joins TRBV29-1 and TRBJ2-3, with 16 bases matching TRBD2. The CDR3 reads CSVPGLAGGDTDTQYF. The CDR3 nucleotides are TGCAGCGTACCGGGACTAGCGGGAGGGGACACAGATACGCAGTATTTT.